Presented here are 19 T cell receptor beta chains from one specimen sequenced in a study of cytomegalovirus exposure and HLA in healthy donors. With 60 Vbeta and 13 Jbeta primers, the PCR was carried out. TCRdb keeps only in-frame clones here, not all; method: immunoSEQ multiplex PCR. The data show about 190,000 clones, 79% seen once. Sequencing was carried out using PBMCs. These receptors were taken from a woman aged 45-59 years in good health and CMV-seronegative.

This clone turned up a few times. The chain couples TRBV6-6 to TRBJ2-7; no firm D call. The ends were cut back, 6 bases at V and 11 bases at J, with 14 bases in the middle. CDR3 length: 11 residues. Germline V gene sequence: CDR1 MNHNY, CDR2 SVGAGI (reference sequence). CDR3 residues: CASSPGSAEYF. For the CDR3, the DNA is TGTGCCAGCAGCCCTGGATCGGCGGAGTACTTC.

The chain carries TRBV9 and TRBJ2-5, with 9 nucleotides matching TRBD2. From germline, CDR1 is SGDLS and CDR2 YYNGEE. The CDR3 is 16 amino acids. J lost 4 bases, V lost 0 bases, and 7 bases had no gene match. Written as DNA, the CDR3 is TGTGCCAGCAGCGTAGGGGGCGGGGGGGCCGGAGAGACCCAGTACTTC. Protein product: CASSVGGGGAGETQYF.

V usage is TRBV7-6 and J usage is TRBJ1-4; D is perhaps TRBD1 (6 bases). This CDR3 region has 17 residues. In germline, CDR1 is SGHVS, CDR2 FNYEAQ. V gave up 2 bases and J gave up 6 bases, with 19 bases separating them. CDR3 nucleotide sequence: TGTGCCAGCAGCTTACTCTGGGGGGGACACCTAGATGAAAAACTGTTTTTT. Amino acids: CASSLLWGGHLDEKLFF.

Here the CDR3 DNA reads TGTGCCAGCAGCTTAGAGAGGCGGACTGAAGCTTTCTTT. Its protein is CASSLERRTEAFF. The chain employs TRBV11-2 and TRBJ1-1; D gene unclear. The ends were cut back, 0 bases at V and 5 bases at J, with 7 bases in the middle. The germline V gene has CDR1 SGHAT and CDR2 FQNNGV. This CDR3 spans 13 amino acids.

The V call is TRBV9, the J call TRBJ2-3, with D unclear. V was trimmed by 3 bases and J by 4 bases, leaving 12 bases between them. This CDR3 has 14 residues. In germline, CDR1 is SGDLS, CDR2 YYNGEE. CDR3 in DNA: TGTGCCAGCAGCGCATCCGGGTCTTCAGATACGCAGTATTTT. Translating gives CASSASGSSDTQYF. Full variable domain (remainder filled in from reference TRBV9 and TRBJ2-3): DSGVTQTPKHLITATGQRVTLRCSPRSGDLSVYWYQQSLDQGLQFLIQYYNGEERAKGNILERFSAQQFPDLHSELNLSSLELGDSALYFCASSASGSSDTQYFGPGTRLTVL.

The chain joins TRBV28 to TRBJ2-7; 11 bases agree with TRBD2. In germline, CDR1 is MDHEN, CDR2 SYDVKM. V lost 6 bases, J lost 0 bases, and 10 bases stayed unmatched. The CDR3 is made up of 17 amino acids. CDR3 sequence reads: CASRSTRLAGTSYEQYF. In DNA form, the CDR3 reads TGTGCCAGCAGATCTACCCGACTAGCGGGGACCTCCTACGAGCAGTACTTC.

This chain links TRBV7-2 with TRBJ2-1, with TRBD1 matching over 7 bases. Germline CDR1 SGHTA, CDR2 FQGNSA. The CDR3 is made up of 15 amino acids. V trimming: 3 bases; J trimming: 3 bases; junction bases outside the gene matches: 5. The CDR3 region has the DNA TGTGCCAGCAGCTTCGAACAGGGGTTCTACAATGAGCAGTTCTTC. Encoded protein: CASSFEQGFYNEQFF.

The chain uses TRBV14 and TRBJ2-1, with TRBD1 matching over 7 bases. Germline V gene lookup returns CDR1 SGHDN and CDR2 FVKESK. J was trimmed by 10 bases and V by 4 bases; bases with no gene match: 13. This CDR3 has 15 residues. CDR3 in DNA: TGTGCCAGCAGCCGGAGTACAGGGGAGAGGAACGAGCAGTTCTTC. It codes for CASSRSTGERNEQFF.

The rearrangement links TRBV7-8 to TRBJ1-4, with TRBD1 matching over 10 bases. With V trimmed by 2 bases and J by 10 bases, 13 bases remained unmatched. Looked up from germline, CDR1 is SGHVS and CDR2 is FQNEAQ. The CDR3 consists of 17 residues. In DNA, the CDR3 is TGTGCCAGCAGCTTACGTCGAACCGGGACAGGGGAGGTAAAACTGTTTTTT. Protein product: CASSLRRTGTGEVKLFF. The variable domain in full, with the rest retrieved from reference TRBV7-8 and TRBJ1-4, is GAGVSQSPRYKVAKRGQDVALRCDPISGHVSLFWYQQALGQGPEFLTYFQNEAQLDKSGLPSDRFFAERPEGSVSTLKIQRTQQEDSAVYLCASSLRRTGTGEVKLFFGSGTQLSVL.

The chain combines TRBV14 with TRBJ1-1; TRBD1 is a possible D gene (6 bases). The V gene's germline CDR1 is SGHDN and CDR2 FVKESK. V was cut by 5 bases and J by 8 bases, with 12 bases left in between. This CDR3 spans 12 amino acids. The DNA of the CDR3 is TGTGCCAGCAGCAGCGCAGGGGTGGAAGCTTTCTTT. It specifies CASSSAGVEAFF.

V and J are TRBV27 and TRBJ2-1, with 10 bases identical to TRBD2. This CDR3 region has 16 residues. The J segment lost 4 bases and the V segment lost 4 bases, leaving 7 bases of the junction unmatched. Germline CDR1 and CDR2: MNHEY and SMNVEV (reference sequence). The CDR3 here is CASSSILAGVYNEQFF. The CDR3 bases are TGTGCCAGCAGTTCCATCCTAGCGGGAGTTTACAATGAGCAGTTCTTC.

CDR3 protein: CASSGGTGQNSPLHF. The CDR3 DNA is TGTGCCAGCAGTGGAGGGACAGGGCAGAATTCACCCCTCCACTTT. The chain uses TRBV6-1 and TRBJ1-6, with 9 bases identical to TRBD1. J gave up 7 bases and V 4 bases, and 5 bases lay outside the gene matches. The V gene's germline CDR1 is MNHNS and CDR2 SASEGT. This CDR3 is built from 15 residues.

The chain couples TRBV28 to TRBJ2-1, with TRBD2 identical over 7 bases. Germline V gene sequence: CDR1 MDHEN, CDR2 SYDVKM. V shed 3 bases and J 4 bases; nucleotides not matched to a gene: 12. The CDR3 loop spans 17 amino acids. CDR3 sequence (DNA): TGTGCCAGCAGTTTTCCCCCGGCGGGAGCTAGGTACAATGAGCAGTTCTTC. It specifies CASSFPPAGARYNEQFF.

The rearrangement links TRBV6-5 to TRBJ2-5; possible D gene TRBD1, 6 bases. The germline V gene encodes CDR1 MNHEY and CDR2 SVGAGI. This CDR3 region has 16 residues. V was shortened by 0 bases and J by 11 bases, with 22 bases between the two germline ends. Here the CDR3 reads CASSYSRHRVAGEQYF. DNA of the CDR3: TGTGCCAGCAGTTACTCGCGGCACAGGGTAGCCGGGGAGCAGTACTTC.

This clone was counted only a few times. The CDR3 sequence: CASSFHPGQGSGNTIYF. In DNA, the CDR3 is TGTGCCAGCAGCTTCCATCCGGGACAGGGTTCTGGAAACACCATATATTTT. The gene calls are TRBV5-6 and TRBJ1-3, with 9 bases that match TRBD1. Germline trimming cut 2 bases from V and 1 base from J; bases unmatched to any gene: 7. The CDR3 spans 17 residues. Germline CDR1 is SGHDT and CDR2 is YYEEEE. Looking up the rest from reference TRBV5-6 and TRBJ1-3 gives the full variable domain: DAGVTQSPTHLIKTRGQQVTLRCSPKSGHDTVSWYQQALGQGPQFIFQYYEEEERQRGNFPDRFSGHQFPNYSSELNVNALLLGDSALYLCASSFHPGQGSGNTIYFGEGSWLTVV.

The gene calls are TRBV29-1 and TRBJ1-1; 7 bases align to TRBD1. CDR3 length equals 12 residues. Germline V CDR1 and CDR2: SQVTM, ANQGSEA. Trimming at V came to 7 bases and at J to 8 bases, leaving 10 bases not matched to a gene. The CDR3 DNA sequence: TGCAGCGCGGACAACAGGGGCGCCGAAGCTTTCTTT. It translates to CSADNRGAEAFF.

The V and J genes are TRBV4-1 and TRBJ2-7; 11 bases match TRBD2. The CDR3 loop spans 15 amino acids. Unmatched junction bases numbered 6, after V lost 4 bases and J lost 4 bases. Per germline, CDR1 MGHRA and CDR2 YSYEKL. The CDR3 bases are TGCGCCAGCAGCCTATTCGGGACTAGCGGATACGAGCAGTACTTC. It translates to CASSLFGTSGYEQYF.

CDR3 nucleotide sequence: TGTGCCAGCAGTTCCCCGGGGACTAGTCCCCCCCAAGGGGAGCTGTTTTTT. Protein product: CASSSPGTSPPQGELFF. This chain connects TRBV28 to TRBJ2-2, with 8 bases lining up with TRBD2. Germline V gene data show CDR1 as MDHEN and CDR2 as SYDVKM. J gave up 8 bases and V 4 bases, and 15 bases lay outside the gene matches. CDR3 length: 17 amino acids.

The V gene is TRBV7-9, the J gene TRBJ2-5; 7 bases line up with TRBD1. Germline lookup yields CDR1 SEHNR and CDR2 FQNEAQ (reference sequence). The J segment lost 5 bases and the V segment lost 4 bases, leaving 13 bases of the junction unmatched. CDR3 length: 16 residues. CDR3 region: CASSSEPQGVRETQYF. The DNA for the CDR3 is TGTGCCAGCAGCTCGGAGCCCCAGGGGGTCCGGGAGACCCAGTACTTC.